These 4 T cell receptor beta chains were all obtained from the same sample, sequenced in a study of T cells after posttransplantation cyclophosphamide. Profiling relied on immunoSEQ multiplex PCR, and the TCRdb table lists in-frame clones only, not all of them. The sample records roughly 30,000 clones, about 91% being singletons. Cells defined as naive were viable CD3+CD4+ or CD3+CD8+ and CCR7+CD45RA+CD45RO-CD95-CD27+CD28+. Sequencing was performed on naive CD4+ T cells sorted from blood. The receptor source for this set is a man between 25 and 39 years old in good health and a related stem cell transplant donor.

For this clone: One end of the junction is discordant with germline, which a read error may explain. The identical CDR3 is also encoded by other nucleotide sequences in the sample. This chain connects TRBV5-1 to TRBJ2-7; 7 bases match TRBD1. The germline V gene has CDR1 SGHRS and CDR2 YFSETQ. CDR3 length equals 15 residues. This CDR3 reads CASSPQRDSSFEQYF. CDR3 DNA: TGCGCCAGCAGCCCGCAGAGGGACAGCTCCTTCGAGCAGTACTTC. The variable domain in full, completed from reference TRBV5-1 and TRBJ2-7, reads KAGVTQTPRYLIKTRGQQVTLSCSPISGHRSVSWYQQTPGQGLQFLFEYFSETQRNKGNFPGRFSGRQFSNSRSEMNVSTLELGDSALYLCASSPQRDSSFEQYFGPGTRLTVT.

The chain employs TRBV9 and TRBJ2-5; maybe TRBD2 (6 bases). The germline gives CDR1 SGDLS, CDR2 YYNGEE. The CDR3 sequence is 14 residues long. V lost 3 bases and J lost 0, with 9 bases in between. The CDR3 spells CASSGGTYQETQYF. In nucleotides, the CDR3 is TGTGCCAGCAGCGGCGGGACTTACCAAGAGACCCAGTACTTC.

This sequence joins TRBV19 and TRBJ2-1, with D possibly matching TRBD1 (6 bases). There are 15 residues in the CDR3. Between the trimmed V and J ends, which lost 7 bases and 2 bases, there was a span of 15 bases. Germline-derived CDR1 and CDR2 are LNHDA and SQIVND (reference sequence). This CDR3 is CASTPWGQAYNEQFF. In nucleotides, the CDR3 is TGTGCCAGTACCCCGTGGGGGCAAGCCTACAATGAGCAGTTCTTC.

The V and J genes are TRBV13 and TRBJ1-6; 7 nucleotides align to TRBD1. The CDR3 covers 15 residues. Germline assignment: CDR1 PRHDT and CDR2 FYEKMQ (reference sequence). Trimming at V came to 3 bases and at J to 9 bases, leaving 8 bases not matched to a gene. The CDR3 nucleotides are TGTGCCAGCAGCTTCCGGGGCAGGGGGAGTTCACCCCTCCACTTT. It is translated as CASSFRGRGSSPLHF.